This TCR beta chain appears in the sequencing data of a study of Ad26.COV2.S vaccination and SARS-CoV-2 variants. Generated by immunoSEQ multiplex PCR, the TCRdb table keeps only in-frame clones and is missing some. The data show about 350,000 clones, approximately 90% seen once. Treatment specified: roughly 20 received Ad26.COV2.S at low or high dose, single or two shots; about 5 received placebo; per-sample allocation not given. Sampling was done on day 63 after the first vaccine or placebo injection. V lost 4 bases, J lost 4 bases, and 4 bases lay in between. The germline gives CDR1 KGHDR, CDR2 SFDVKD. CDR3 length equals 12 residues.

The clonotype originates from a person aged 18-60 years who received the Ad26.COV2.S COVID-19 vaccine or a placebo. Sequences were derived from peripheral blood, sampled in a trial of Ad26.COV2.S vaccine versus placebo. The chain recombines TRBV24-1 with TRBJ1-5, with no clear D. CDR3 sequence reads: CATSDYNQPQHF. The CDR3 DNA reads as TGTGCCACCAGTGACTATAATCAGCCCCAGCATTTT.